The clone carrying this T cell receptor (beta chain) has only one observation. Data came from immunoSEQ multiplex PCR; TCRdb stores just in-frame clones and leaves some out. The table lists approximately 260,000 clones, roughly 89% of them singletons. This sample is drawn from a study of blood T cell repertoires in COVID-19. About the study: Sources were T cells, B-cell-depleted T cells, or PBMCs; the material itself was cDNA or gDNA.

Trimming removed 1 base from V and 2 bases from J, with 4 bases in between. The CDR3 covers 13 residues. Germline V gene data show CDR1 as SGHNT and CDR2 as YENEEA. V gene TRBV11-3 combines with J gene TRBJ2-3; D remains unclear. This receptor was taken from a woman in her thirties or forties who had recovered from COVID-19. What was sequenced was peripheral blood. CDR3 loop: CASSLVHTDTQYF. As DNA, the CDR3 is TGTGCCAGCAGCTTAGTTCACACAGATACGCAGTATTTT.